What follows are 2 T cell receptor beta chains derived from one specimen sequenced in a study of blood T cell repertoires in COVID-19 (dated by TCRdb to about 2020). Library preparation was by the immunoSEQ multiplex PCR assay. TCRdb obtained this table from immuneACCESS and retained in-frame rearrangements with V and J assigned. These tables miss some clones; where compared with another copy, unresolved V genes account for less than half of the shortfall, and the remainder is unexplained. Here the sample has about 47,000 clones; roughly nine tenths occur a single time. The ten largest clonotypes hold 6.4% of the sample. Sequencing input: peripheral blood. These receptors originate from a man between 65 and 80 years old with active COVID-19.

The genes are TRBV4-3 and TRBJ2-7, with TRBD1 identical over 8 bases. V was pared by 1 base and J by 2 bases, with 4 bases of the junction left unmatched. The CDR3 covers 15 residues. Germline loops: CDR1 LGHNA, CDR2 YSLEER. The CDR3 nucleotides read TGCGCCAGCAGCCAAGGGACAGGGTACACCTACGAGCAGTACTTC. It is translated as CASSQGTGYTYEQYF.

This sequence joins TRBV5-1 and TRBJ2-5; 8 bases fit TRBD2. Germline V gives CDR1 SGHRS, CDR2 YFSETQ. The V gene end was trimmed by 1 base and the J gene end by 2 bases; junction bases not matched to a gene: 4. The CDR3 has 15 residues. The DNA of the CDR3 is TGCGCCAGCAGCTTGAGTAGCGGGGATCAAGAGACCCAGTACTTC. Translation: CASSLSSGDQETQYF.